Here is one TCR beta chain with its context. The protocol was immunoSEQ multiplex PCR, while the TCRdb copy is restricted to in-frame clones and leaves out a portion. The sample contains approximately 140,000 clones, approximately 80% of which appear only once. The V segment lost 1 base and the J segment 8 bases; nucleotides outside the gene matches: 1. CDR3 length: 13 amino acids. Germline values: CDR1 SGHVS, CDR2 FQNEAQ. The data originate from a study of blood T cell repertoires in COVID-19. Across the whole study: From the United States, Italy and Spain came samples of acute and convalescent COVID-19.

The chain uses TRBV7-8 and TRBJ1-4; 7 bases fit TRBD1. The source of this sequence is a human donor in a cohort sampled during active COVID-19. Sample: peripheral blood. In nucleotides, the CDR3 is TGTGCCAGCAGCTTAGGGGGACAGGAAAAACTGTTTTTT. Amino acids: CASSLGGQEKLFF.